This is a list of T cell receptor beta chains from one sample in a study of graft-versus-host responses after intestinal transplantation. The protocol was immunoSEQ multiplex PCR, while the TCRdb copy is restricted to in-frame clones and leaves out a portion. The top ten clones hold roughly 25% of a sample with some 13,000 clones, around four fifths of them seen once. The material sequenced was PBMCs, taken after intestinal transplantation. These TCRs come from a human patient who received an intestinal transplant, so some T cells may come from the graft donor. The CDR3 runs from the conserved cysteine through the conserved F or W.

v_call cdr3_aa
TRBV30 CAWSRHSTDTQYF
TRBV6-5 CASSYSGLAGTYEQYF
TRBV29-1 CSATGQGASYEQYF
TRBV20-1 CSARRRTEAFF
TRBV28 CASSSVPSGTDTQYF
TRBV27 CASSFVDRASYEQYF
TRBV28 CASSFGVQPQHF
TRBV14 CASSQDVFRRTGELFF
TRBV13 CASSYLGGFASYEQYF
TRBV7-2 CASSPQWTGQETQYF
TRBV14 CASSLQGSGQPQHF
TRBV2 CASNKDFQETQYF
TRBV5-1 CASSPRGHSLSGDSGNTIYF
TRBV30 CAWSVGTANQPQHF
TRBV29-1 CSAEGGTNTGELFF
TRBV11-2 CASSLALALNEQFF
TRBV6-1 CASSELAGGSYEQYF
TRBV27 CASSQIQGSNTDTQYF
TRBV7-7 CASSLNPLYGSTYNEQFF
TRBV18 CASSHSLAGAGDTQYF
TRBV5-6 CASMLSSGYDEQFF
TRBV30 CAWSNKLGAFF
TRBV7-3 CASSLRARSAGKSNEQFF
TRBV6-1 CASQGAYNSPLHF
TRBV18 CASSPTARRAYNEQFF
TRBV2 CASTRRDNEQFF
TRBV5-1 CASLSYNEQFF
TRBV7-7 CASSPGQGNEQYF
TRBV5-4 CASSLMLAANEQFF
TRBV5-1 CASSWGQGGNEQYF
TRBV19 CASSMVPSAYEQYF
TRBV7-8 CASSRRTGGYEQYF
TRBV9 CASSVRDRVGGNTIYF
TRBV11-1 CASTPGVAGTPGEQYF
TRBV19 CASSLSGRVNTEAFF
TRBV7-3 CASSLTSINNEQFF